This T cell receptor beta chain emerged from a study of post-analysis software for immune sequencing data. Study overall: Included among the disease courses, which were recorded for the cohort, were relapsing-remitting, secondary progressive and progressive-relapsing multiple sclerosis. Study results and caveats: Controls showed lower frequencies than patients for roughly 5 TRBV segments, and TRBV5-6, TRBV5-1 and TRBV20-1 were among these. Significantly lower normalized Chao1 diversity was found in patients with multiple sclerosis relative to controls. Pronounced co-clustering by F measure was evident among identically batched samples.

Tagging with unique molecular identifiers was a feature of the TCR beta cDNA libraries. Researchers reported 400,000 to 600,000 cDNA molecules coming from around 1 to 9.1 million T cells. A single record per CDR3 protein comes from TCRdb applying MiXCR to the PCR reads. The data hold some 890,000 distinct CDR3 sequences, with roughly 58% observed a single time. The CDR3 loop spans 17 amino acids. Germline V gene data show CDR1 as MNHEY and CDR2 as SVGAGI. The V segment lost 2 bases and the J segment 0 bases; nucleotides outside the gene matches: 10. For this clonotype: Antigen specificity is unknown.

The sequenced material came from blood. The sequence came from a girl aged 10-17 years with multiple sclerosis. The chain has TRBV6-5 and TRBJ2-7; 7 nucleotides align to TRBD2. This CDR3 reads CASSYARLARSSYEQYF. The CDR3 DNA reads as TGTGCCAGCAGTTACGCAAGACTAGCACGAAGCTCCTACGAGCAGTACTTC.